This TCR beta chain was identified during a study of blood T cell repertoires in COVID-19. The junction had 9 bases not matched to a gene; V was cut back by 4 bases and J by 5 bases. Germline assignment: CDR1 SGHRS and CDR2 YFSETQ. This CDR3 has 17 residues. In its sample, this clone was seen once. The data were produced by immunoSEQ multiplex PCR, yet TCRdb's version contains in-frame clones alone and is incomplete. The data contain about 120,000 clones, approximately 74% of them singletons. The clonotype was recovered from a man aged 55 to 69 with acute or convalescent COVID-19. This rearrangement joins TRBV5-1 to TRBJ2-3, with 14 bases lining up with TRBD2. The sample taken for sequencing was peripheral blood. CDR3 nucleotide sequence: TGCGCCAGCAGCCTAATGACTAGCGGGGGGGCGAAAGATACGCAGTATTTT. Its translation: CASSLMTSGGAKDTQYF.